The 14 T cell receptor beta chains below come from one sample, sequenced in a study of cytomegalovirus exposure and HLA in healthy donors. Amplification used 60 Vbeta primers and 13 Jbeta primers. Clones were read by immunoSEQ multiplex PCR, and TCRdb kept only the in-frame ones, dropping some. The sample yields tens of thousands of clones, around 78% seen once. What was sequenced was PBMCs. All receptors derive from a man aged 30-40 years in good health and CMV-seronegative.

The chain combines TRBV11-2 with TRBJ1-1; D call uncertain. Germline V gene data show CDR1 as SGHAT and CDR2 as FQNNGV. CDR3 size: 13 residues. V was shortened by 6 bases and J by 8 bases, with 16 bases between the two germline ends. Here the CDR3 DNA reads TGTGCCAGCAGTCCCGGCCCACTAGGGGAAGCTTTCTTT. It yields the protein CASSPGPLGEAFF.

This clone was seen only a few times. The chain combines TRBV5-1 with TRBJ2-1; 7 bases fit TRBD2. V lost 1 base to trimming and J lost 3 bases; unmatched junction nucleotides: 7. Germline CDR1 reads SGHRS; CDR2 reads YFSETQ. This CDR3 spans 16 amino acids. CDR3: CASSLFSSGVYNEQFF. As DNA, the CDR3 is TGCGCCAGCAGCTTGTTTTCCAGCGGGGTCTACAATGAGCAGTTCTTC.

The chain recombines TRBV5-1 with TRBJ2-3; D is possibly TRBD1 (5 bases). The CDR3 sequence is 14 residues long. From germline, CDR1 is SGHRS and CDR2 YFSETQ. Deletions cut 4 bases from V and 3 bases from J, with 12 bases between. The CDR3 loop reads CASSHLQGTDTQYF. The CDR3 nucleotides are TGCGCCAGCAGCCATCTGCAGGGAACAGATACGCAGTATTTT.

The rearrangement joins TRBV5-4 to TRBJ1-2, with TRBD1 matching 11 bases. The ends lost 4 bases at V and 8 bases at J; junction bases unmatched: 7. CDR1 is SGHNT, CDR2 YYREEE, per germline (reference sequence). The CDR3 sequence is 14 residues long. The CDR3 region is CASSTGQGDSGYTF. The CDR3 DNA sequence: TGTGCCAGCAGCACGGGACAGGGGGATTCAGGCTACACCTTC.

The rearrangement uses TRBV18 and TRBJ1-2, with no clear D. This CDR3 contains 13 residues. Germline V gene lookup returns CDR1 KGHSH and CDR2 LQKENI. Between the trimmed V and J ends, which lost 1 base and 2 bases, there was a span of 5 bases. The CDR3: CASSPQTNYGYTF. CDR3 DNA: TGTGCCAGCTCACCACAGACAAACTATGGCTACACCTTC. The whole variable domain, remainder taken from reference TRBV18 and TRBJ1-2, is NAGVMQNPRHLVRRRGQEARLRCSPMKGHSHVYWYRQLPEEGLKFMVYLQKENIIDESGMPKERFSAEFPKEGPSILRIQQVVRGDSAAYFCASSPQTNYGYTFGSGTRLTVV.

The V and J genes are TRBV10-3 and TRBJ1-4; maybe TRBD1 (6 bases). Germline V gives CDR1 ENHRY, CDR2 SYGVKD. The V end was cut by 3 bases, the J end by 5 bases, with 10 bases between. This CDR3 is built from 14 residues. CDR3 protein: CAISDGGHNEKLFF. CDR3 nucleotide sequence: TGTGCCATCAGTGATGGGGGCCACAATGAAAAACTGTTTTTT.

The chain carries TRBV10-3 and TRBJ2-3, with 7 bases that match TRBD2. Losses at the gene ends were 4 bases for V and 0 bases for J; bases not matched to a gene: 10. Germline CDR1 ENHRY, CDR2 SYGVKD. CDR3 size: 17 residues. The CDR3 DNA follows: TGTGCCATCAGTGGGACCCCATGGGGGGGTAGCACAGATACGCAGTATTTT. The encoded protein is CAISGTPWGGSTDTQYF.

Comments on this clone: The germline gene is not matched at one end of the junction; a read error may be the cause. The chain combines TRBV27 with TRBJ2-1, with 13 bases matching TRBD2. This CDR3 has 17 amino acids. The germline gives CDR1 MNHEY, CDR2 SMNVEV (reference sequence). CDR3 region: CAGSFPGTSGAYNEQFF. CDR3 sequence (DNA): TGTGCCGGCAGTTTCCCGGGGACTAGCGGGGCCTACAATGAGCAGTTCTTC.

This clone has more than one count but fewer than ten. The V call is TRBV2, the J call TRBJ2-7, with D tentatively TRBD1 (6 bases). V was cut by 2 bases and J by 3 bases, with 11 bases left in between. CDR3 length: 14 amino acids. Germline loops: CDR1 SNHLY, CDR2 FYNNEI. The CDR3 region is CASSELQGVYEQYV. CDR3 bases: TGTGCCAGCAGTGAATTACAGGGAGTCTACGAGCAGTACGTC.

DNA of the CDR3: TGTGCCAGCAGCTGGACAGGGGGCGAACGCCAGCCCCAGCATTTT. This gives the protein CASSWTGGERQPQHF. The chain joins TRBV5-5 to TRBJ1-5; 11 bases align to TRBD1. V gave up 3 bases and J gave up 7 bases; unmatched junction bases: 6. This CDR3 spans 15 amino acids. Germline CDR1 reads SGHKS; CDR2 reads YYEKEE (reference sequence). Variable domain in full (rest from reference TRBV5-5 and TRBJ1-5): DAGVTQSPTHLIKTRGQQVTLRCSPISGHKSVSWYQQVLGQGPQFIFQYYEKEERGRGNFPDRFSARQFPNYSSELNVNALLLGDSALYLCASSWTGGERQPQHFGDGTRLSIL.

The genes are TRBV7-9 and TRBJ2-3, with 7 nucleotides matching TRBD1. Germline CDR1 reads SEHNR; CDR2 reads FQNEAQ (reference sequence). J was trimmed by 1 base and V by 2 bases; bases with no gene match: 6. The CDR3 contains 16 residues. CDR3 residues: CASSLLTGKGTDTQYF. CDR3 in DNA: TGTGCCAGCAGCTTATTGACAGGGAAAGGCACAGATACGCAGTATTTT. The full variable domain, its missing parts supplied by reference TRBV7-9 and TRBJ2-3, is DTGVSQNPRHKITKRGQNVTFRCDPISEHNRLYWYRQTLGQGPEFLTYFQNEAQLEKSRLLSDRFSAERPKGSFSTLEIQRTEQGDSAMYLCASSLLTGKGTDTQYFGPGTRLTVL.

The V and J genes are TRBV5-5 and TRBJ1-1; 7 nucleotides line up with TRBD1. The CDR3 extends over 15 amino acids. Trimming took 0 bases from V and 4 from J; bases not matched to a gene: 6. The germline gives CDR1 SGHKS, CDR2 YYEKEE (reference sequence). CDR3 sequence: CASSLGRGHFTEAFF. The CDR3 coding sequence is TGTGCCAGCAGCTTGGGAAGGGGGCATTTCACTGAAGCTTTCTTT.

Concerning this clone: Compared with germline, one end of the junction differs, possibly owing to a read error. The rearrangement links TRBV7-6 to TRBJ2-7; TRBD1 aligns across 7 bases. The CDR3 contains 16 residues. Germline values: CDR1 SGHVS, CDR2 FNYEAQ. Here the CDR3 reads CASSPLRDSLTYVQYF. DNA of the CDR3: TGTGCCAGCAGCCCCCTCAGGGACAGCCTAACGTACGTGCAGTACTTC. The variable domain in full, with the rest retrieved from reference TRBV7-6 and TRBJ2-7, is GAGVSQSPRYKVTKRGQDVALRCDPISGHVSLYWYRQALGQGPEFLTYFNYEAQQDKSGLPNDRFSAERPEGSISTLTIQRTEQRDSAMYRCASSPLRDSLTYVQYFGPGTRLTVT.

CDR3 in DNA: TGTGCCAGCAGTACTGACTCTGGGGCCAACGTCCTGACTTTC. As protein: CASSTDSGANVLTF. This chain uses TRBV5-4 with TRBJ2-6; D unclear. This CDR3 spans 14 amino acids. Germline loops: CDR1 SGHNT, CDR2 YYREEE (reference sequence). Trimming removed 5 bases from V and 0 bases from J, with 6 bases in between.